The entry below gives a single T cell receptor (beta chain) sequence along with its context. Its target is unknown. This sample was included in a study of T cell clonotyping in hematopoietic cell transplantation. Overall study: Recipients' pretransplant samples followed cytoreduction. Study observations and caveats: Higher Inverse Simpson Index values in graft donor and pretransplant recipient predicted broader posttransplant TCR diversity. Pathologically expanded recipient clonotypes increased progressively from day 30 to day 180 as diversity fell.

Time point defined: recipient sample about 28 days before transplant, after cytoreduction. Measured with immunoSEQ multiplex PCR; TCRdb has only the in-frame clones, and not every one. The repertoire holds more than 20,000 clones, almost 90% seen once, with 3.7% in the top ten. This CDR3 has 15 residues. The germline V gene encodes CDR1 MNHEY and CDR2 SVGAGI. The trim removed 6 bases at V and 9 bases at J, leaving 11 bases unmatched. The chain has TRBV6-5 and TRBJ2-1, with TRBD2 matching 10 bases. The receptor was isolated from a man younger than 35 with biphenotypic leukemia. Some clones in this sample may be carry-over from other donors' samples. The source material was peripheral blood mononuclear cells, sampled before stem cell transplant. The CDR3 here is CASRLSSGSYSEQFF. The CDR3 DNA reads as TGTGCCAGCAGGCTTTCTAGCGGGAGTTATAGTGAGCAGTTCTTC.